This T cell receptor beta chain was identified in a study of cytomegalovirus exposure and HLA in healthy donors. Background on the study: Later analysis reported that the roughly 130 validation repertoires shared the platform of the 500 to 850 first-cohort repertoires. Findings and caveats of the study: The study designated 160 or so TCR beta chains cytomegalovirus-associated.

V dropped 5 bases and J dropped 2; count of bases not matched to a gene: 4. The CDR3 spans 17 residues. The germline gives CDR1 SGHVS, CDR2 FNYEAQ. As for this clone: The antigen is unknown.

Produced via immunoSEQ multiplex PCR; TCRdb's table is partial and in-frame only. Among 75,000 to 85,000 clones listed, approximately 91% were seen once. The TCR was taken from a man aged 25-40 years in good health and CMV-seronegative. The specimen was PBMCs. The genes are TRBV7-6 and TRBJ2-2; 14 bases agree with TRBD2. The CDR3 spells CASSTGLAGANTGELFF. The CDR3 nucleotides are TGTGCCAGCAGCACGGGACTAGCGGGAGCAAACACCGGGGAGCTGTTTTTT.